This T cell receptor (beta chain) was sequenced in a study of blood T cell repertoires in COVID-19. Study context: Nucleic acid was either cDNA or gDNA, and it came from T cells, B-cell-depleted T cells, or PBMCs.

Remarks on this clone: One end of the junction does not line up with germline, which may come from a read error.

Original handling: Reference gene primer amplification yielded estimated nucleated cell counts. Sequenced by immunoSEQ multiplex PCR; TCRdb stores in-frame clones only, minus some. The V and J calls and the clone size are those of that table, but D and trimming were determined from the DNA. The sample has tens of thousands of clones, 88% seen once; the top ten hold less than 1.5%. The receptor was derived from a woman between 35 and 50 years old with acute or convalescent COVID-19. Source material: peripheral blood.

This chain's CDR3 is CASSPGRSGNLPQHF. CDR3 nucleotide sequence: TGTGCCAGCAGCCCCGGTCGGTCGGGAAATCTGCCCCAGCATTTT. The chain uses TRBV28 and TRBJ1-5; D remains ambiguous. The germline CDR1 and CDR2 sequences are MDHEN and SYDVKM. The CDR3 has 15 residues.